A selection of T cell receptor beta chains follows, all from one sample in a study of post-analysis software for immune sequencing data. TCRdb fed the PCR reads into MiXCR, producing one record per CDR3 protein. This table holds some 800,000 distinct CDR3 sequences, just over 45% found once. Sequenced sample: blood. The receptors here all came from a girl aged 5-17 years with multiple sclerosis. The CDR3 runs from the conserved cysteine through the conserved F or W. The order of the fields is D gene, J gene, clone size, V gene, CDR3 DNA, CDR3 protein. A D gene is named only where the DNA matches it firmly. Only some rows state a clone size, as once, few, many or a class for expanded clones.

D: TRBD2
J: TRBJ2-7
size: .
V: TRBV2
DNA: TGTGCCAGCACCTGGCGGGAGGGGGGTGAGCAGTACTTC
CDR3: CASTWREGGEQYF

D: .
J: TRBJ2-7
size: .
V: TRBV7-8
DNA: TGTGCCAGCAGCTTCACAGGTGTAGCCTACGAGCAGTACTTC
CDR3: CASSFTGVAYEQYF

D: .
J: TRBJ2-1
size: .
V: TRBV28
DNA: TGTGCCAGCAGTGGGGACGGCGATGAGCAGTTCTTC
CDR3: CASSGDGDEQFF

D: .
J: TRBJ1-2
size: few
V: TRBV4-2
DNA: TGTGCCAGCAGCCAAGAACGGGGGTATGATGGCTACACCTTC
CDR3: CASSQERGYDGYTF

D: .
J: TRBJ2-3
size: once
V: TRBV7-2
DNA: TGTGCCAGCACCCTAGCCACAGATACGCAGTATTTT
CDR3: CASTLATDTQYF

D: TRBD2
J: TRBJ2-4
size: .
V: TRBV20-1
DNA: TGCAGTGCCGCGTTGAAGTCTAGCGGGAGTTTTCACATTCAGTACTTC
CDR3: CSAALKSSGSFHIQYF

D: .
J: TRBJ2-5
size: .
V: TRBV29-1
DNA: TGCAGCATCCGAGAAATGAGACAGGCCGCAGAGACCCAGTACTTC
CDR3: CSIREMRQAAETQYF

D: .
J: TRBJ1-2
size: once
V: TRBV7-2
DNA: TGTGCCAGCAGCTTAGGGGGTATAGAGTGTGGCTACACCTTC
CDR3: CASSLGGIECGYTF

D: .
J: TRBJ2-1
size: few
V: TRBV7-3
DNA: TGTGCCAGCAGCTTTTACCGTGAGAATGAGCAGTTCTTC
CDR3: CASSFYRENEQFF

D: .
J: TRBJ1-5
size: few
V: TRBV6-1
DNA: TGTGCCAGCAGTGAAGGTTCTTGGGGGCGGAATCAGCCCCAGCATTTT
CDR3: CASSEGSWGRNQPQHF

D: .
J: TRBJ2-6
size: few
V: TRBV6-2/TRBV6-3
DNA: TGTGCCAGCACTCCCCCAGCTGGGGCCAACGTCCTGACTTTC
CDR3: CASTPPAGANVLTF

D: .
J: TRBJ2-1
size: .
V: TRBV27
DNA: TGTGCCAGCAGTAAAGTTAATGAGCAGTTCTTC
CDR3: CASSKVNEQFF

D: .
J: TRBJ2-1
size: few
V: TRBV4-2
DNA: TGTGCCAGCAGCCAAGAAGGGGCCAGGGCTCCAGGGTACAATGAGCAGGTCTTC
CDR3: CASSQEGARAPGYNEQVF

D: TRBD2
J: TRBJ2-3
size: .
V: TRBV20-1
DNA: TGCAGTGCTAGAGACGGCGGGAGGGCCTCCGATACGCAGTATTTT
CDR3: CSARDGGRASDTQYF

D: .
J: TRBJ2-3
size: .
V: TRBV2
DNA: TGTGCCGGCCGCCAGGGGTCCTCTAGCACAGATACGCAGTATTTT
CDR3: CAGRQGSSSTDTQYF

D: TRBD1
J: TRBJ2-7
size: .
V: TRBV10-2
DNA: TGCGCCACCGCAGAGGGACAGGGCTACGAGCAGTACTTC
CDR3: CATAEGQGYEQYF

D: TRBD2
J: TRBJ2-3
size: few
V: TRBV5-6
DNA: TGTGCCACCGGGAGGAGGAGCACAGATACGCAGTATTTT
CDR3: CATGRRSTDTQYF

D: .
J: TRBJ2-1
size: few
V: TRBV4-1
DNA: TGCGCCAGCAGCCAAGATCAGAATGAGCAGTTCTTC
CDR3: CASSQDQNEQFF

D: .
J: TRBJ2-3
size: .
V: TRBV20-1
DNA: TGCAGTGCTAGAGACTATTCAACAGATACGCAGTATTTT
CDR3: CSARDYSTDTQYF

D: .
J: TRBJ1-5
size: .
V: TRBV2
DNA: TGTGCCAGCAGTTCGGGGGACACTAGCAATCAGCCCCAGCATTTT
CDR3: CASSSGDTSNQPQHF

D: TRBD2
J: TRBJ2-1
size: few
V: TRBV11-3
DNA: TGTGCCAGCAGCTTAGATAGTGGGGCGGGAGTAGTAGATGAGCAGTTCTTC
CDR3: CASSLDSGAGVVDEQFF

D: TRBD2
J: TRBJ2-1
size: .
V: TRBV9
DNA: TGTGCCAGCAGCCCCTCGGGAGGGGTCTCCTACAATGAGCAGTTCTTC
CDR3: CASSPSGGVSYNEQFF

D: TRBD2
J: TRBJ2-5
size: .
V: TRBV6-5
DNA: TGTGCCAGCAGCCGTACCTTAGCGGGAGGGGGGGAGACCCAGTACTTC
CDR3: CASSRTLAGGGETQYF

D: TRBD2
J: TRBJ2-1
size: .
V: TRBV12-3/TRBV12-4
DNA: TGTGCCAGCAGCCCCCCGGGAGCGGGGGACAATGAGCAGTTCTTC
CDR3: CASSPPGAGDNEQFF

D: TRBD2
J: TRBJ2-3
size: few
V: TRBV11-3
DNA: TGTGCCAGCAGCGAGGGACTAGCGGATAGCACAGATACGCAGTATTTT
CDR3: CASSEGLADSTDTQYF

D: TRBD2
J: TRBJ2-1
size: .
V: TRBV6-1
DNA: TGTGCCAGCAGTGCGCCTAGCGGGAGTTACGATGAGCAGTTCTTC
CDR3: CASSAPSGSYDEQFF

D: .
J: TRBJ2-7
size: .
V: TRBV5-1
DNA: TGCGCCAGCAGCTTGGCTGGGAAGCCCTACGAGCAGTACTTC
CDR3: CASSLAGKPYEQYF

D: TRBD1
J: TRBJ1-6
size: few
V: TRBV20-1
DNA: TGCAGTGCTAGCCTAGAGACAGGGGCGTCACCCCTCCACTTT
CDR3: CSASLETGASPLHF

D: TRBD2
J: TRBJ2-1
size: .
V: TRBV20-1
DNA: TGCAGTGCCAGCAAGGGAGGGACTAGCGAATACAATGAGCAGTTCTTC
CDR3: CSASKGGTSEYNEQFF

D: .
J: TRBJ1-2
size: few
V: TRBV4-1
DNA: TGCGCCAGCAGCCAAGAATGGGGGGCTCGGAGCTATGGCTACACCTTC
CDR3: CASSQEWGARSYGYTF

D: TRBD2
J: TRBJ2-1
size: .
V: TRBV7-9
DNA: TGTGCCAGCAGCTTAGCCGATGGGAGGGAGTTCTTC
CDR3: CASSLADGREFF

D: .
J: TRBJ2-1
size: .
V: TRBV20-1
DNA: TGCAGTGCTAGAGCGCCGGGCCGAGGGGGTGGTGAGCAGTTCTTC
CDR3: CSARAPGRGGGEQFF

D: TRBD2
J: TRBJ2-1
size: once
V: TRBV20-1
DNA: TGCAGTGCTAGAGTATCGGCTAGCGGGATTCCTGAGCAGTTCTTC
CDR3: CSARVSASGIPEQFF

D: .
J: TRBJ1-2
size: .
V: TRBV9
DNA: TGTGCCAGCAGCGTAGAGGCAGAGGTCTCCTATGGCTACACCTTC
CDR3: CASSVEAEVSYGYTF

D: TRBD2
J: TRBJ2-7
size: .
V: TRBV7-2
DNA: TGTGCCAGCAGCTCCCATCGGACTAGCGGGAGCTACGAGCAGTACTTC
CDR3: CASSSHRTSGSYEQYF

D: .
J: TRBJ2-6
size: few
V: TRBV7-2
DNA: TGTGCCAGCAGCTTAGCTTCTTCTGGGGCCAACGTCCTGACTTTC
CDR3: CASSLASSGANVLTF

D: .
J: TRBJ1-6
size: .
V: TRBV6-2/TRBV6-3
DNA: TGTGCCATCAGGGACGGACGGAATTCACCCCTCCACTTT
CDR3: CAIRDGRNSPLHF

D: .
J: TRBJ2-7
size: few
V: TRBV10-2
DNA: TGCGCCACCGCGGATCCCCTGGACGAGCAGTACTTC
CDR3: CATADPLDEQYF

D: .
J: TRBJ2-1
size: .
V: TRBV7-2
DNA: TGTGCCAGCAGCTTAGAAGGTTGGTATGAGCAGTTCTTC
CDR3: CASSLEGWYEQFF

D: .
J: TRBJ2-1
size: .
V: TRBV4-2
DNA: TGTGCCAGCAGCCAACCACTAGCTGGTGAGCAGTTCTTC
CDR3: CASSQPLAGEQFF

D: TRBD2
J: TRBJ2-3
size: .
V: TRBV28
DNA: TGTGCCAGCACCGTCGGGGTAGCGGGAACAGATACGCAGTATTTT
CDR3: CASTVGVAGTDTQYF

D: TRBD1
J: TRBJ2-7
size: .
V: TRBV2
DNA: TGTGCCAGCAGTGGGGACAGGGGGCGGTCGTACGAGCAGTACTTC
CDR3: CASSGDRGRSYEQYF

D: .
J: TRBJ1-2
size: few
V: TRBV20-1
DNA: TGCAGTGCCTCGGGGGGCCGCAATAACTATGGCTACACCTTC
CDR3: CSASGGRNNYGYTF

D: TRBD1
J: TRBJ1-6
size: once
V: TRBV6-5
DNA: TGTGCCAGCGGTCAGGGGGGTAATTCACCCCTCCACTTT
CDR3: CASGQGGNSPLHF

D: .
J: TRBJ1-1
size: once
V: TRBV6-1
DNA: TGTGCCAGCAGTGAGGGGCAGGTGGCCCGGGAAGCTTTCTTT
CDR3: CASSEGQVAREAFF

D: TRBD1
J: TRBJ2-2
size: .
V: TRBV15
DNA: TGTGCCACCAGCAGGGGACAGGGAGGTACCGGGGAGCTGTTTTTT
CDR3: CATSRGQGGTGELFF

D: TRBD2
J: TRBJ2-7
size: .
V: TRBV7-9
DNA: TGTGCCACTCGGACTAGCGCATCCTACGAGCAGTACTTC
CDR3: CATRTSASYEQYF

D: .
J: TRBJ1-1
size: .
V: TRBV29-1
DNA: TGCAGCGTTGTTCCTCAGGGGATGGGCACTGAAGCTTTCTTT
CDR3: CSVVPQGMGTEAFF

D: TRBD2
J: TRBJ2-1
size: .
V: TRBV29-1
DNA: TGCAGCGGACTCAGCGGGAGGGTTAATGAGCAGTTCTTC
CDR3: CSGLSGRVNEQFF

D: TRBD1
J: TRBJ2-7
size: .
V: TRBV15
DNA: TGTGCCACCAGCAGGGGACAGAGATCGTACGAGCAGTACTTC
CDR3: CATSRGQRSYEQYF

D: TRBD1
J: TRBJ2-7
size: few
V: TRBV18
DNA: TGTGCCAGCTCACCACCTAGGGGGCGGGCAATCTTATCCTACAAGCAGTACTTC
CDR3: CASSPPRGRAILSYKQYF

D: .
J: TRBJ2-3
size: .
V: TRBV28
DNA: TGTGCCATTGCGACAACAGATACGCAGTATTTT
CDR3: CAIATTDTQYF

D: TRBD2
J: TRBJ2-3
size: few
V: TRBV28
DNA: TGTGCCAGCAGCCTGGCGGGGGTAAGGGGCACAGATACGCAGTATTTT
CDR3: CASSLAGVRGTDTQYF

D: .
J: TRBJ2-7
size: few
V: TRBV5-6
DNA: TGTGCCAGCAGCTTTGGGAGGCGGGACGAGCAGTACTTC
CDR3: CASSFGRRDEQYF

D: TRBD1
J: TRBJ1-1
size: .
V: TRBV3-1
DNA: TGTGCCAGCAGCCCGACAGGGGGCCTTATCCACCCTGAAGCTTTCTTT
CDR3: CASSPTGGLIHPEAFF

D: .
J: TRBJ2-1
size: .
V: TRBV24-1
DNA: TGTGCCACCAGTAGGGGGGCCTCCTACAATGAGCAGTTCTTC
CDR3: CATSRGASYNEQFF

D: .
J: TRBJ2-5
size: few
V: TRBV7-3
DNA: TGTGCCAGCAGTCTCACCGGTTGGCAAGAGACCCAGTACTTC
CDR3: CASSLTGWQETQYF